This T cell receptor beta chain was documented in a study of cytomegalovirus exposure and HLA in healthy donors (dated by TCRdb to about 2017). With respect to the entire study: An earlier analysis of 587 of the donors reported 250 to 350 Gb of sequence data and some 120 million unique TCR beta sequences from about 200 million T cells. A later analysis re-analyzed previously published TCR beta repertoires from roughly 690 donors and added high-resolution HLA genotyping to study TCR occurrence patterns. The study aimed to test whether signatures of past pathogen exposure could be identified by cataloging public T cell receptors. Genome-wide SNP genotypes for about 60% of the 666 donors were used in a later genetic analysis, which treated that subset as a discovery cohort. HLA typing covered class I and class II loci at four-digit resolution. Every repertoire in the discovery cohort had been generated on one and the same sequencing platform. About five DR-DQ haplotypes were handled as single units for association and clustering, since linkage in the cohort was strong. In addition to the first cohort of 666 subjects, a separate validation cohort of 130 or so different subjects was used. Among the approximately 400 genotyped donors, 81% belonged to the genetic ancestry cluster associated with self-reported Caucasian donors. The study profiled the T cell repertoires of about 720 subjects by immunosequencing and related them to cytomegalovirus serostatus. Rather than using new phenotypic data, the later analysis identified candidate immune exposures from TCR beta sequences and from how often those sequences occurred across donors. Among around 400 genotyped donors of the cohort, an average of about 240,000 unique TCR beta nucleotide sequences was sequenced per donor, of which approximately 18% were non-productive. In an earlier analysis of roughly 540 of the donors, high-throughput TCR beta sequencing was used to judge whether each TCR beta V gene segment behaved as functional or pseudogenic. An early release covering roughly 600 HLA-typed donors comprised approximately 290 gigabases of sequencing data and roughly 85 million unique TCR sequences. Alongside the repertoire data, information on donor age, sex, ethnicity and CMV serostatus was compiled. The study combined high-throughput TCR immunosequencing, statistical association of individual TCRs with disease status, and machine learning to predict cytomegalovirus infection status. Typing coverage varied by locus: about 629-630 donors for A, B, C, DRB1 and DQB1; more than 500 for DQA1; nearly 610 for DPA1; roughly 450 for DPB1.

The cohort consisted of approximately 690 healthy bone marrow donors. Cohort members were all nominally healthy when sampled, although unrecorded immune exposures were likely present. The donor was CMV seropositive and belonged to the group of over 250 seropositive cohort members. A peripheral blood sample was collected from each donor, and TCR beta sequencing was performed on peripheral blood mononuclear cells. The Qiagen DNeasy Blood Extraction Kit was used to extract genomic DNA from the blood cell samples. Remarks on this clone: The antigen this receptor binds is unknown. No much larger clonotype is one base removed from it; base qualities were not supplied.

What the authors observed across the whole study: Because some donors lacked HLA typing at each locus, the association tests relied only on the typed subset. When HLA alleles, especially DR and DQ, strongly co-occurred, attributing TCR associations to individual alleles was difficult. A few of the identified cytomegalovirus-associated TCR beta chains were confirmed in vitro to be specific for cytomegalovirus antigens. The study gave a list of 150 to 200 TCR beta chains associated with cytomegalovirus. In a later analysis, HLA-associated TCR beta chains showed more clonal expansion and lower generation probabilities than non-associated chains that were equally common. Because counts were too low, seventeen rarely observed V segments, including chromosome 9 orphons, were excluded from the earlier analysis of roughly 580 of the donors. According to the authors, the approach could potentially be generalized to other disease states and immunological phenotypes. In a later analysis, most CMV-associated TCR beta chains were found to appear HLA-restricted, with HLA associations seemingly driven largely by CMV exposure. A group of highly shared sequence variants was considered likely to be a technical artifact of the sequencing pipeline. Broadly in line with IMGT annotations, most TCR beta V segments showed up in productive rearrangements about 90% or about 30% of the time in an earlier analysis of approximately 640 of the donors. A further reported finding was that TCR beta sequences accurately predicted the HLA-A and HLA-B alleles for most subjects in the first cohort. The 87-base-pair reads could not distinguish some IMGT-functional V segments, including TRBV6-2 and TRBV6-3, so those segments were excluded. Linkage disequilibrium might explain the correlated functional status among segregating V segments, but an unknown experimental factor could not be excluded. In a later genetic analysis, fewer N-insertions in productive TCRs were reported among donors in an Asian-associated ancestry cluster than the approximately 710-donor mean. A later analysis associated about 17,000 TCR beta sequences with specific HLA alleles at a false discovery rate of 0.05. Cytomegalovirus status was reported to be diagnosed by the classifier with high specificity and sensitivity in both the original and validation cohorts. CMV serostatus was the only immune exposure information available for the cohort. In a later analysis, the rate of TCR association differed among HLA loci, with DRB1 alleles having the most associated TCRs and HLA-C alleles having the fewest. This cohort had only TCR beta chains sequenced, and the lack of alpha or paired-chain data limited which features could be detected. In a later genetic analysis, a missense DCLRE1C variant was associated with V-gene and J-gene trimming of TCR beta chains, and the association was replicated in an independent cohort. Most TCR sequences were seen in very few donors, while some public TCRs were found in many individuals. Several of the top co-occurrence clusters appeared to be linked to parvovirus B19, influenza, CMV and Epstein-Barr virus, according to a later analysis. Roughly uniform sequencing depth across donors was assumed in presence/absence analyses, although this assumption may not hold.

The library came from the immunoSEQ multiplex PCR assay. For the multiplex PCR, a mixture combining 60 forward primers for TCR Vbeta segments and 13 reverse primers for TCR Jbeta segments was used. Amplification of the CDR3 region of rearranged TCR beta genes was performed with a multiplex PCR assay on genomic DNA. The amplified TCR beta libraries were sequenced on the Illumina HiSeq System as 87-base-pair reads. For the original study's pipeline: In a later analysis, tens of millions of unique TCR beta chains were counted across the 690 or so repertoires, and roughly 11 million of these chains were shared by at least two donors. A nearest-neighbor algorithm error-corrected the raw reads and collapsed the reads into unique sequences, merging closely related sequences to remove PCR and sequencing errors. Alignment of CDR3 sequences to IMGT reference sequences was used to assign V, D and J gene segments. For a sequence to be retained, a match of at least six nucleotides was required to both a V gene segment and a J gene segment. A rearrangement was called productive if the CDR3 had no stop codons and remained in frame with V and J, and every other rearrangement was called non-productive. Following IMGT convention, CDR3 was defined as the stretch from the second conserved V-encoded cysteine up to the conserved J-encoded phenylalanine. The earlier analysis of about 610 of the donors excluded any sequence lacking an unambiguous match to a single V gene segment. An earlier analysis of fewer than 750 of the donors called V segments functional above 56.7% productive rearrangements and segregating when the between-donor standard deviation exceeded 5%. A statistical classification framework was built for diagnosing cytomegalovirus status from the catalog of TCR beta chain sequences. A later analysis assigned V and J genes by comparing TCR nucleotide sequences with IMGT/GENE-DB human TR gene sequences. A later analysis assigned CDR3 sequences and most-parsimonious VDJ recombination scenarios with the TCRdist pipeline. A later analysis defined each TCR beta chain by its CDR3 amino acid sequence plus V-gene family, and excluded reads lacking a unique V-gene family. To address suspected cross-contamination and a sequencing artifact, a later analysis removed 592 highly shared, low-generation-probability nucleotide sequences. For each public chain, a later analysis derived a clonal expansion index from normalized ranks of inferred template counts within each repertoire. Generation probabilities in a later analysis came from a VDJ recombination model fitted to out-of-frame rearrangements, and those results were checked against IGoR. In a later analysis, TCR-TCR, TCR-HLA and TCR-CMV co-occurrence was scored with hypergeometric tests, and a repertoire-size bias correction was applied to TCR pairs. A later analysis estimated false discovery rates by permuting HLA or CMV assignments 20 times. In a later analysis, co-occurring TCRs were grouped using DBSCAN, and TCRdist sequence similarity was added for clustering within HLA-allele-positive subsets. Repertoires with fewer than 30,000 or more than 120,000 public chains were left out of co-occurrence clustering, as were four to six repertoires with anomalous nucleotide sharing. The source is immuneACCESS, and TCRdb retained only in-frame sequences with V and J called. Part of the clones is not carried over; for the studies checked, unresolved V genes explain less than half of this, and the remainder is unexplained. V and J calls and clone size are copied from that table; D and trimming were computed from the DNA. Recorded for this sample are about 120,000 clones; 63% of them occurred a single time. The ten biggest clones cover over 8% of the sample.

The CDR3 spans 14 residues, from the cysteine through the phenylalanine. Only CDR3 DNA remains: 42 bases, in frame from the first base. CDR1 and CDR2, looked up from the germline V gene, are SNHLY and FYNNEI. At the junction V is shortened by 6 bases and J by 3 bases; bases outside the gene matches: 7. The source is a man aged 40-49 years in good health and CMV-seropositive. Sequences were obtained from PBMCs. The chain couples TRBV2 to TRBJ2-7, and 8 junctional nucleotides match TRBD1. The CDR3 amino acid sequence is: CASSLGQGFYEQYF. The DNA reads as follows: TGTGCCAGCAGCCTCGGACAGGGTTTCTACGAGCAGTACTTC. Where the CDR3 stops, the reference TRBV2 and TRBJ2-7 genes take over; the full variable domain is EPEVTQTPSHQVTQMGQEVILRCVPISNHLYFYWYRQILGQKVEFLVSFYNNEISEKSEIFDDQFSVERPDGSNFTLKIRSTKLEDSAMYFCASSLGQGFYEQYFGPGTRLTVT.